This T cell receptor beta chain is drawn from a study of T cell changes during pregnancy in multiple sclerosis. Measured with immunoSEQ multiplex PCR; TCRdb has only the in-frame clones, and not every one. The repertoire consists of tens of thousands of clones, with about 90% occurring once and the leading ten covering around 6.8%. The CDR3 length is 17 residues. V lost 5 bases, J lost 0 bases, and 6 bases stayed unmatched. The germline V gene encodes CDR1 MNHEY and CDR2 SMNVEV (reference sequence). The chain has TRBV27 and TRBJ2-6; 8 positions agree with TRBD1. The source was peripheral blood, collected in the third trimester of pregnancy. This clonotype was obtained from a female donor in good health, enrolled as a control in a pregnancy study. The CDR3 protein is CASSRRQGLSGANVLTF. In DNA, the CDR3 is TGTGCCAGCAGTCGTAGACAGGGGCTCTCTGGGGCCAACGTCCTGACTTTC.